These 25 T cell receptor beta chains share one sample of origin, sequenced in a study of blood T cell repertoires in COVID-19. This table comes from immunoSEQ multiplex PCR, and its TCRdb copy is limited to in-frame clones, with some not included. The table shows about 230,000 clones, with roughly 81% occurring only once. Sequencing was done on a sample of peripheral blood. The receptors derive from a man in his forties or fifties with acute or convalescent COVID-19.

The chain joins TRBV19 to TRBJ2-5; 7 bases align to TRBD1. The germline V gene has CDR1 LNHDA and CDR2 SQIVND (reference sequence). The CDR3 spans 16 residues. After removal of 4 bases from V and 3 bases from J, the junction contained 11 bases not matched to a gene. The CDR3 DNA is TGTGCCAGTAGTACCATAGTGACAGGGTCGGAAGAGACCCAGTACTTC. It specifies CASSTIVTGSEETQYF.

The chain is built from TRBV9 and TRBJ2-3, with 8 bases matching TRBD2. The junction had 8 bases not matched to a gene; V was cut back by 3 bases and J by 2 bases. Germline assignment: CDR1 SGDLS and CDR2 YYNGEE. There are 16 residues in the CDR3. CDR3: CASSALGLVVTDTQYF. The CDR3 nucleotides read TGTGCCAGCAGCGCCCTGGGACTAGTGGTCACAGATACGCAGTATTTT.

This chain connects TRBV5-1 to TRBJ1-2; a weak D match, TRBD1 (6 bases). This CDR3 has 15 residues. Between the trimmed V and J ends, which lost 0 bases and 4 bases, there was a span of 13 bases. CDR1 is SGHRS and CDR2 is YFSETQ in the germline V gene. The CDR3 loop reads CASSLAAGAGYGYTF. In DNA form, the CDR3 reads TGCGCCAGCAGCTTGGCCGCAGGGGCGGGCTATGGCTACACCTTC.

V and J are TRBV3-1 (or the pseudogene TRBV3-2) and TRBJ2-5; D perhaps matches TRBD2 (6 bases). The germline V gene has CDR1 LGHDT and CDR2 YNNKEL (reference sequence). The CDR3 is made up of 14 amino acids. V was trimmed by 6 bases and J by 3 bases, leaving 14 bases between them. The CDR3 loop reads CASSPGGGKETQYF. The CDR3 DNA reads TGTGCCAGCAGTCCCGGCGGAGGGAAAGAGACCCAGTACTTC.

This chain uses TRBV12-3 or TRBV12-4 with TRBJ1-5, with TRBD1 matching over 7 bases. This CDR3 is built from 13 residues. Germline trimming cut 7 bases from V and 6 bases from J; bases unmatched to any gene: 6. The CDR3 spells CASTDRVVQPQHF. Written as DNA, the CDR3 is TGTGCCAGCACCGACAGGGTGGTTCAGCCCCAGCATTTT.

The gene calls are TRBV9 and TRBJ2-7; D ambiguous. V dropped 4 bases and J dropped 0 bases, with 14 bases sitting between them. CDR1 is SGDLS and CDR2 is YYNGEE in the germline V gene. The CDR3 runs to 15 residues. CDR3 loop: CASSPRLDASYEQYF. In DNA, the CDR3 is TGTGCCAGCAGCCCAAGACTCGACGCCTCCTACGAGCAGTACTTC. Variable domain in full (rest from reference TRBV9 and TRBJ2-7): DSGVTQTPKHLITATGQRVTLRCSPRSGDLSVYWYQQSLDQGLQFLIQYYNGEERAKGNILERFSAQQFPDLHSELNLSSLELGDSALYFCASSPRLDASYEQYFGPGTRLTVT.

This chain joins TRBV3-1 (or the pseudogene TRBV3-2) and TRBJ1-2, with 8 bases that match TRBD1. With 5 bases clipped from V and 5 bases from J, the junction kept 4 bases outside the gene matches. Per the germline V gene, CDR1 is LGHDT and CDR2 is YNNKEL (reference sequence). The length of the CDR3 is 13 residues. DNA for the CDR3: TGTGCCAGCAGCTGGACAGGGACATATGGCTACACCTTC. It yields the protein CASSWTGTYGYTF.

The V and J genes are TRBV19 and TRBJ1-5; 9 bases map to TRBD1. V shed 1 base, J shed 2 bases, and the junction held 6 bases outside the gene matches. The CDR3 spans 17 residues. Germline CDR1 is LNHDA and CDR2 is SQIVND (reference sequence). CDR3 sequence (DNA): TGTGCCAGTAGTATAGTTACGACAGGGGGTCGCAATCAGCCCCAGCATTTT. Its protein product is CASSIVTTGGRNQPQHF.

The rearrangement joins TRBV2 to TRBJ1-2, with 9 bases aligning to TRBD1. The germline gives CDR1 SNHLY, CDR2 FYNNEI. The V and J ends lost 6 bases and 10 bases, in that order; junction bases with no gene match: 6. CDR3 length: 12 residues. This chain's CDR3 is CASRGTGSDYTF. CDR3 coding DNA: TGTGCCAGCAGGGGGACAGGGAGTGACTACACCTTC.

This clone was seen repeatedly, ten times or more. This chain uses TRBV6-5 with TRBJ1-2, with TRBD1 matching over 8 bases. There are 12 residues in the CDR3. Per germline, CDR1 MNHEY and CDR2 SVGAGI. Germline trimming cut 6 bases from V and 8 bases from J; bases unmatched to any gene: 5. As DNA, the CDR3 is TGTGCCAGCAGAACGACAGGGGAGGGCTACACCTTC. Protein sequence: CASRTTGEGYTF.

This rearrangement joins TRBV21-1 to TRBJ2-7; TRBD1 is taken as the D call from the table, unchecked against the DNA. TRBV21-1 is deemed a pseudogene. The CDR3 extends over 15 amino acids. The CDR3 DNA reads as TGTGCCAGCAGCGCCGGACAGGGAAAACGAGACGAGCAGTACTTC. This encodes CASSAGQGKRDEQYF.

The V call is TRBV19, the J call TRBJ2-7; possible D gene TRBD2, 6 bases. Germline V gives CDR1 LNHDA, CDR2 SQIVND (reference sequence). The V end lost 5 bases, the J end lost 0 bases, and 8 bases lay between the germline ends. The CDR3 consists of 13 residues. This CDR3 reads CASSASDSYEQYF. In DNA form, the CDR3 reads TGTGCCAGTAGTGCTAGCGACTCCTACGAGCAGTACTTC.

This sequence joins TRBV30 and TRBJ2-7; no clear D. Germline CDR1 reads GTSNPN; CDR2 reads SVGIG (reference sequence). The CDR3 covers 14 residues. V gave up 4 bases and J gave up 0 bases, with 13 bases separating them. The CDR3 DNA follows: TGTGCCTGGAATACAGTACGTAGCTCCTACGAGCAGTACTTC. Residues: CAWNTVRSSYEQYF.

The chain links TRBV30 to TRBJ2-7; 9 bases align to TRBD1. This CDR3 region has 15 residues. Per the germline V gene, CDR1 is GTSNPN and CDR2 is SVGIG (reference sequence). V lost 0 bases, J lost 0 bases, and 3 bases stayed unmatched. The CDR3 sequence is CAWSVRDRVSYEQYF. The DNA of the CDR3 is TGTGCCTGGAGTGTACGGGACAGGGTCTCCTACGAGCAGTACTTC.

The table lists this clone with a count of one. The sample carries other DNA sequences with the same CDR3. The gene calls are TRBV5-1 and TRBJ1-1, with 10 bases aligning to TRBD1. Trimming at V came to 3 bases and at J to 3 bases, leaving 5 bases not matched to a gene. CDR1 is SGHRS and CDR2 is YFSETQ in the germline V gene. The CDR3 runs to 15 residues. CDR3 DNA: TGCGCCAGCAGCTCCCGGACAGGGGGTGACACTGAAGCTTTCTTT. The encoded protein is CASSSRTGGDTEAFF.

The genes are TRBV30 and TRBJ2-7, with D possibly TRBD1 on 5 matching bases. In germline, CDR1 is GTSNPN, CDR2 SVGIG (reference sequence). Trimming removed 2 bases at V and 5 bases at J, with 7 bases between. The CDR3 sequence is 11 residues long. The CDR3 DNA reads TGTGCCTGGAGTACCAGGGACGAGCAGTACTTC. Its protein product is CAWSTRDEQYF.

The J gene is TRBJ1-3, the V gene TRBV5-6; the D gene is possibly TRBD1 (6 bases). Trimming removed 2 bases from V and 8 bases from J, with 11 bases in between. The CDR3 covers 13 residues. Germline V gene sequence: CDR1 SGHDT, CDR2 YYEEEE. CDR3 DNA: TGTGCCAGCAGCTTCCGGGGGGCAGACACCATATATTTT. Translating it yields CASSFRGADTIYF.

The rearrangement uses TRBV7-2 and TRBJ2-3; TRBD2 might be the D (7 bases). Trimming cost V 5 bases and J 2 bases, with 17 bases left between them. The CDR3 runs to 16 residues. Germline V gene data show CDR1 as SGHTA and CDR2 as FQGNSA. The CDR3 coding sequence is TGTGCCAGCAGCCTCGTCTGGGGGGGCGTCACAGATACGCAGTATTTT. Amino acids: CASSLVWGGVTDTQYF. Looking up the rest from reference TRBV7-2 and TRBJ2-3 gives the full variable domain: GAGVSQSPSNKVTEKGKDVELRCDPISGHTALYWYRQSLGQGLEFLIYFQGNSAPDKSGLPSDRFSAERTGGSVSTLTIQRTQQEDSAVYLCASSLVWGGVTDTQYFGPGTRLTVL.

The J gene is TRBJ2-7, the V gene TRBV11-2, with 9 bases that match TRBD1. Trimming removed 4 bases from V and 10 bases from J; junction bases left unmatched: 2. The CDR3 consists of 11 residues. Germline V gene lookup returns CDR1 SGHAT and CDR2 FQNNGV. The chain's CDR3 is CASSWGQGQYF. The CDR3 DNA follows: TGTGCCAGCAGCTGGGGACAGGGTCAGTACTTC.

The chain links TRBV7-8 to TRBJ2-3; 8 bases match TRBD2. The CDR3 is 14 amino acids. V shed 8 bases and J 1 base; nucleotides not matched to a gene: 5. CDR1 and CDR2 from the germline V gene are SGHVS and FQNEAQ. CDR3 sequence reads: CASGLRGGTDTQYF. DNA for the CDR3: TGTGCCAGCGGACTGCGGGGGGGCACAGATACGCAGTATTTT.

The chain employs TRBV6-2 or TRBV6-3 and TRBJ2-7; D might be TRBD1 (6 bases). Germline loops: CDR1 MNHEY, CDR2 SVGEGT. The CDR3 covers 15 residues. The germline V and J ends were trimmed by 4 bases and 1 base, with 14 bases remaining between them. CDR3 residues: CASSSYREGSYEQYF. CDR3 bases: TGTGCCAGCAGTTCCTACAGGGAAGGGTCCTACGAGCAGTACTTC.

The chain combines TRBV9 with TRBJ2-5; the match to TRBD1 covers 8 bases. V was pared by 6 bases and J by 5 bases, with 3 bases of the junction left unmatched. From germline, CDR1 is SGDLS and CDR2 YYNGEE. The CDR3 extends over 12 amino acids. Here the CDR3 reads CASNRGSETQYF. CDR3 DNA: TGTGCCAGCAACAGGGGGAGCGAGACCCAGTACTTC.

In its sample, this clone was seen a few times. The V and J genes are TRBV14 and TRBJ1-6; D not certain. The CDR3 is made up of 16 amino acids. V shed 1 base and J shed 5 bases, with 12 bases lying between them. The germline V gene encodes CDR1 SGHDN and CDR2 FVKESK. The CDR3: CASSQVSRADNSPLHF. Written as DNA, the CDR3 is TGTGCCAGCAGCCAAGTGTCAAGAGCTGATAATTCACCCCTCCACTTT.

The chain has TRBV4-2 and TRBJ2-1, with D hard to call. Germline V gene data show CDR1 as LGHNA and CDR2 as YNFKEQ. The CDR3 spans 16 residues. Trimming stripped 0 bases from V and 6 bases from J, with 15 bases between. CDR3 protein: CASSQETALPSNEQFF. CDR3 sequence (DNA): TGTGCCAGCAGCCAAGAAACTGCATTACCCTCCAATGAGCAGTTCTTC.

The chain carries TRBV5-6 and TRBJ1-2; D is unclear. The germline V and J ends were trimmed by 3 bases and 8 bases, with 17 bases remaining between them. This CDR3 is built from 14 residues. Germline-derived CDR1 and CDR2 are SGHDT and YYEEEE. The CDR3 DNA sequence: TGTGCCAGCAGCTCAGGAGGAATGGAGCGCGGCTACACCTTC. It codes for CASSSGGMERGYTF.